This TCR beta chain derives from a study of T cells in localized non-small cell lung cancer. Study observations and caveats: Paired adjacent lung recovered a median around 59 of the top 100 tumor clones. The study sequenced only one region of the tumor. As a result, intratumor heterogeneity could not be excluded and remains possible. Overall survival was longer when the density of T cells in the blood was higher. There was higher T cell clonality in uninvolved adjacent lung than in tumor, and it was highest there.

A note on this clone: What it recognizes is unknown.

Libraries were prepared by immunoSEQ multiplex PCR; TCRdb keeps only in-frame clonotypes and omits some of them. Among 60,000 to 65,000 clones, about nine tenths were seen once, and the ten largest hold almost 2%. Per the germline V gene, CDR1 is LNHDA and CDR2 is SQIVND (reference sequence). The ends were cut back, 2 bases at V and 6 bases at J, with 14 bases in the middle. The CDR3 extends over 15 amino acids. The rearrangement uses TRBV19 and TRBJ2-1; D call uncertain. Sequenced here: peripheral blood, sampled before any cancer treatment. This receptor was identified in a woman aged 40-69 years with stage I lung adenocarcinoma. CDR3: CASSINPLVLNEQFF. The CDR3 DNA sequence: TGTGCCAGTAGTATAAATCCGCTAGTACTCAATGAGCAGTTCTTC.